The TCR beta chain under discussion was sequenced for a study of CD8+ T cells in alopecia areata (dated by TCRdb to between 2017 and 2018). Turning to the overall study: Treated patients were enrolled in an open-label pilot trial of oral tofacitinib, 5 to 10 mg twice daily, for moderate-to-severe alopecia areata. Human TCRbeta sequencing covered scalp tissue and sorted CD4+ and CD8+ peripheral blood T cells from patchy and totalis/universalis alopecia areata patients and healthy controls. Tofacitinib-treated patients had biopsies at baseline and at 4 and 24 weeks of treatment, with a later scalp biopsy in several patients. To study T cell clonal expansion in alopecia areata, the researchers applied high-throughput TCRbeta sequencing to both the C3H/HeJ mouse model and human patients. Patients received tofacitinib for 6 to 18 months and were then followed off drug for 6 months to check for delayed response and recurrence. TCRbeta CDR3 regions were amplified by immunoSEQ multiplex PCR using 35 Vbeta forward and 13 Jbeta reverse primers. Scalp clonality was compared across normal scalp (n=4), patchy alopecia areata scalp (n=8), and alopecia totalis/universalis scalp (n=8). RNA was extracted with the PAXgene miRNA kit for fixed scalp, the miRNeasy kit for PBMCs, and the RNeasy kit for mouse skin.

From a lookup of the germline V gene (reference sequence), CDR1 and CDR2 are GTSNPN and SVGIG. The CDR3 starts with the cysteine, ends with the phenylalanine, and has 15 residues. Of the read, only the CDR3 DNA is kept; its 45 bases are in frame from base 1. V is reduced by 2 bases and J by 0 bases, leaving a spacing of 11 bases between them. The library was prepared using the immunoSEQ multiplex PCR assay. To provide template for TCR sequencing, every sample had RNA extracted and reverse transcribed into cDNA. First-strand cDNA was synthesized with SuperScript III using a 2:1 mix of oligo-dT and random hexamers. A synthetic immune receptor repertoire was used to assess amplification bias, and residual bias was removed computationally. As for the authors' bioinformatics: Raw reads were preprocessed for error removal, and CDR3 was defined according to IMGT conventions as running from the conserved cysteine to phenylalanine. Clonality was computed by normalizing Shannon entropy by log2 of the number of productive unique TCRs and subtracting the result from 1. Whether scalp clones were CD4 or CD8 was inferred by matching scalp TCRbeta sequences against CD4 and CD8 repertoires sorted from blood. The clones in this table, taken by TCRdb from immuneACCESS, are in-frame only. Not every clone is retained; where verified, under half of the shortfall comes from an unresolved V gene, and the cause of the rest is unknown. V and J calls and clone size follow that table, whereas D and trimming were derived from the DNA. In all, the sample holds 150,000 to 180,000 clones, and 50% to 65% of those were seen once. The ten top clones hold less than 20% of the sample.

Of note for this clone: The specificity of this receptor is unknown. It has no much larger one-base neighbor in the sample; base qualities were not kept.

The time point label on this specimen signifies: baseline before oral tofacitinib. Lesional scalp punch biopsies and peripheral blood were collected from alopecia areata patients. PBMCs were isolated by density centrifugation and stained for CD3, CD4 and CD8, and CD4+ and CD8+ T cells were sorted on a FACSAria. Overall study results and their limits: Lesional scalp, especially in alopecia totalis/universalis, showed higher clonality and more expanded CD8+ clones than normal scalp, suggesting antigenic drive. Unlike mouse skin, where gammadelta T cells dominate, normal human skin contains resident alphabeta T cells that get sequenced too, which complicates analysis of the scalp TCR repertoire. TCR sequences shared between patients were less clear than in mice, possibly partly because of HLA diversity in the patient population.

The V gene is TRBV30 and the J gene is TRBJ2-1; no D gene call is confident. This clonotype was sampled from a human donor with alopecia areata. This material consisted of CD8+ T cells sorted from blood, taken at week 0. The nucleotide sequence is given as TGTGCCTGGAGTTTGGACCCTAGCTCCTACAATGAGCAGTTCTTC. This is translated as CAWSLDPSSYNEQFF.